One and the same sample provided the 29 T cell receptor beta chains below, sequenced in a study of T cells in tuberculosis (dated by TCRdb to 2017 to 2018). Receptor libraries were prepared by the immunoSEQ multiplex PCR assay. This immuneACCESS table, as held by TCRdb, lists in-frame sequences with V and J called but not all clones. Of the missing ones, under half trace to an unresolved V gene in checked studies; the others have no known cause. This sample holds under 35,000 clones; approximately 94% were observed only once. The ten largest clones capture around 8.5% of the sample. The sequenced sample was PBMCs. The receptors come from a donor aged 10 to 29 with latent tuberculosis or without tuberculosis infection.

V gene TRBV23-1 combines with J gene TRBJ1-5; D not resolved. TRBV23-1 has ORF status, its function being uncertain. The V end lost 5 bases, the J end lost 4 bases, and 15 bases lay between the germline ends. This CDR3 is 15 amino acids long. The CDR3 reads CASSSGLRGNQPQHF. The CDR3 DNA follows: TGCGCCAGCAGTTCGGGTCTACGGGGAAATCAGCCCCAGCATTTT.

The V gene is TRBV7-2, the J gene TRBJ2-2; 7 bases fit TRBD2. The CDR3 sequence is 13 residues long. V gave up 4 bases and J gave up 7 bases; unmatched junction bases: 3. CDR1 is SGHTA, CDR2 FQGNSA, per germline. CDR3 coding DNA: TGTGCCAGCAGCTCCCAGCGGGGCGGGGAGCTGTTTTTT. This codes for CASSSQRGGELFF. Based on the CDR3 plus reference TRBV7-2 and TRBJ2-2, the full variable domain is GAGVSQSPSNKVTEKGKDVELRCDPISGHTALYWYRQSLGQGLEFLIYFQGNSAPDKSGLPSDRFSAERTGGSVSTLTIQRTQQEDSAVYLCASSSQRGGELFFGEGSRLTVL.

V and J are TRBV9 and TRBJ2-5, with D possibly matching TRBD2 (7 bases). The CDR3 totals 11 residues. Germline V CDR1 and CDR2: SGDLS, YYNGEE. Trimming shortened V by 3 bases and J by 8 bases, and 8 bases separated the two germline ends. In DNA form, the CDR3 reads TGTGCCAGCAGCGCGGGGGGCACCCAGTACTTC. This encodes CASSAGGTQYF.

The chain has TRBV2 and TRBJ1-2; 9 nucleotides align to TRBD1. Per germline, CDR1 SNHLY and CDR2 FYNNEI. CDR3 length: 15 residues. The trim removed 7 bases at V and 2 bases at J, leaving 8 bases unmatched. DNA for the CDR3: TGTGCCAGCATACTACAGGGGGCCTGGAACTATGGCTACACCTTC. This translates into CASILQGAWNYGYTF. The whole variable domain, filled in from reference TRBV2 and TRBJ1-2, reads EPEVTQTPSHQVTQMGQEVILRCVPISNHLYFYWYRQILGQKVEFLVSFYNNEISEKSEIFDDQFSVERPDGSNFTLKIRSTKLEDSAMYFCASILQGAWNYGYTFGSGTRLTVV.

This clone was observed once. The rearrangement uses TRBV27 and TRBJ2-1, with 8 bases aligning to TRBD2. Losses at the gene ends were 5 bases for V and 3 bases for J; bases not matched to a gene: 3. In germline, CDR1 is MNHEY, CDR2 SMNVEV (reference sequence). CDR3 length: 14 amino acids. This CDR3 is CASSEREFYNEQFF. The CDR3, as DNA: TGTGCCAGCAGTGAGCGGGAGTTCTACAATGAGCAGTTCTTC.

The V call is TRBV18, the J call TRBJ1-1; D uncertain. Trimming removed 6 bases at V and 5 bases at J, with 13 bases between. CDR1 is KGHSH and CDR2 is LQKENI in the germline V gene. This CDR3 has 13 residues. The CDR3 sequence: CASSTPQKTEAFF. Written as DNA, the CDR3 is TGTGCCAGCTCCACACCCCAGAAGACTGAAGCTTTCTTT.

This rearrangement joins TRBV6-5 to TRBJ1-2; 9 nucleotides agree with TRBD1. Germline V gene lookup returns CDR1 MNHEY and CDR2 SVGAGI. The CDR3 totals 13 residues. Trimming removed 5 bases from V and 7 bases from J; junction bases left unmatched: 5. The CDR3 DNA reads TGTGCCAGCAGTGGTGGGACAGGGAGTGGCTACACCTTC. Encoded protein: CASSGGTGSGYTF.

The chain joins TRBV7-6 to TRBJ2-4, with 8 bases lining up with TRBD2. Germline V lookup: CDR1 SGHVS, CDR2 FNYEAQ. This CDR3 region has 15 residues. V lost 3 bases and J lost 0; bases outside the gene matches: 1. The CDR3 loop is CASSLLAGAKNIQYF. The CDR3 nucleotides read TGTGCCAGCAGCTTGCTAGCGGGAGCCAAAAACATTCAGTACTTC.

V and J are TRBV10-1 and TRBJ1-1; TRBD1 aligns across 9 bases. The germline gives CDR1 WNHNN, CDR2 SYGVQD (reference sequence). V lost 2 bases, J lost 6 bases, and 7 bases stayed unmatched. This CDR3 is built from 15 residues. CDR3 sequence reads: CASSETGGKGSEAFF. CDR3 nucleotide sequence: TGCGCCAGCAGTGAGACAGGGGGCAAAGGTTCTGAAGCTTTCTTT.

The genes are TRBV4-1 and TRBJ2-7; tentative D call: TRBD1 (5 bases). Trimming pared 1 base from V and 1 base from J, leaving 11 bases between. Germline V gene lookup returns CDR1 MGHRA and CDR2 YSYEKL. There are 15 residues in the CDR3. CDR3 in DNA: TGCGCCAGCAGCCAAGGGGGCGCGGTATCCTACGAGCAGTACTTC. This codes for CASSQGGAVSYEQYF.

CDR3 protein: CAWSADVSGGTDTQYF. The CDR3 coding sequence is TGTGCCTGGAGCGCCGATGTCAGTGGGGGGACAGATACGCAGTATTTT. This chain uses TRBV30 with TRBJ2-3, with TRBD2 as a possible D gene (6 bases). CDR3 length: 16 amino acids. Trimming left V 3 bases short and J 3 bases short, with 19 bases between. CDR1 and CDR2 from the germline V gene are GTSNPN and SVGIG (reference sequence).

The chain has TRBV20-1 and TRBJ2-1, with D tentatively TRBD2 (6 bases). CDR3 length equals 11 residues. Germline CDR1 reads DFQATT; CDR2 reads SNEGSKA (reference sequence). Deletions cut 6 bases from V and 15 bases from J, with 18 bases between. The CDR3 DNA is TGCAGTGCAAAGGACTCGGGGGTTTGGTTCTTC. It translates to CSAKDSGVWFF.

The DNA of the CDR3 is TGTGCCAGCAGCTTAAGCTCCCGGGTCGAACAGTACTTC. This sequence encodes CASSLSSRVEQYF. The rearrangement links TRBV7-9 to TRBJ2-7, with D unresolved. V was shortened by 2 bases and J by 10 bases, with 15 bases between the two germline ends. CDR3 size: 13 residues. Germline CDR1 reads SEHNR; CDR2 reads FQNEAQ (reference sequence).

The chain has TRBV21-1 and TRBJ2-1; the D call in the table, TRBD2, was not verified against the DNA. TRBV21-1 is flagged as a pseudogene. The CDR3 loop spans 13 amino acids. CDR3 residues: CAELAGEYNEQFF. The CDR3 nucleotides read TGTGCCGAACTAGCGGGAGAGTACAATGAGCAGTTCTTC.

The chain is built from TRBV5-1 and TRBJ2-7, with TRBD1 matching over 9 bases. The CDR3 spans 14 residues. J lost 2 bases, V lost 4 bases, and 4 bases had no gene match. CDR1 and CDR2 (germline): SGHRS, YFSETQ. In DNA form, the CDR3 reads TGCGCCAGCAGCAGTAACAGGGGGCCCTACGAGCAGTACTTC. Translation: CASSSNRGPYEQYF.

V is TRBV9 and J is TRBJ2-2, with TRBD2 matching 7 bases. V dropped 8 bases and J dropped 5; count of bases not matched to a gene: 6. Germline V gene data show CDR1 as SGDLS and CDR2 as YYNGEE. The CDR3 consists of 13 residues. The CDR3 here is CASGGGTTGELFF. CDR3 DNA: TGTGCCAGTGGGGGAGGGACGACCGGGGAGCTGTTTTTT. Supplemented by reference TRBV9 and TRBJ2-2, the full variable domain reads DSGVTQTPKHLITATGQRVTLRCSPRSGDLSVYWYQQSLDQGLQFLIQYYNGEERAKGNILERFSAQQFPDLHSELNLSSLELGDSALYFCASGGGTTGELFFGEGSRLTVL.

V and J are TRBV4-2 and TRBJ2-1, with D possibly TRBD2 on 5 matching bases. The CDR3 extends over 14 amino acids. V lost 5 bases, J lost 2 bases, and 10 bases lay in between. Germline CDR1 and CDR2: LGHNA and YNFKEQ. CDR3 sequence: CASSRGSTYNEQFF. As DNA, the CDR3 is TGTGCCAGCAGCAGAGGGTCTACCTACAATGAGCAGTTCTTC.

The rearrangement uses TRBV19 and TRBJ1-2; no definite D call. V shed 6 bases and J shed 4 bases, with 18 bases lying between them. Germline assignment: CDR1 LNHDA and CDR2 SQIVND (reference sequence). The CDR3 sequence is 15 residues long. CDR3 nucleotide sequence: TGTGCCAGTAGACTCTCGCGAGGCATCGGCTATGGCTACACCTTC. Translated: CASRLSRGIGYGYTF.

This clone was counted once. V gene TRBV7-9 combines with J gene TRBJ2-5; 7 bases match TRBD2. CDR1 is SEHNR and CDR2 is FQNEAQ in the germline V gene (reference sequence). The CDR3 has 15 residues. Losses at the gene ends were 5 bases for V and 3 bases for J; bases not matched to a gene: 9. For the CDR3, the DNA is TGTGCCAGCAGCCCCCCAGAGGCGGGAGAAGAGACCCAGTACTTC. Amino acid sequence: CASSPPEAGEETQYF.

The CDR3 nucleotides read TGCGCCAGCAGCTTTAGGGGCGCCGGCTATGGCTACACCTTC. This encodes CASSFRGAGYGYTF. V usage is TRBV5-1 and J usage is TRBJ1-2; D possibly corresponds to TRBD1 (5 bases). CDR1 and CDR2 from the germline V gene are SGHRS and YFSETQ. V was trimmed by 2 bases and J by 4 bases, leaving 12 bases between them. This CDR3 comprises 14 residues.

The V and J genes are TRBV30 and TRBJ1-2; maybe TRBD1 (5 bases). The CDR3 covers 13 residues. Germline V lookup: CDR1 GTSNPN, CDR2 SVGIG (reference sequence). V shed 2 bases and J shed 8 bases, with 15 bases lying between them. CDR3 amino acids: CAWSPGLTMGYTF. DNA of the CDR3: TGTGCCTGGAGTCCGGGACTAACTATGGGCTACACCTTC.

V usage is TRBV7-9 and J usage is TRBJ2-7; 9 bases line up with TRBD2. This CDR3 region has 16 residues. From germline, CDR1 is SEHNR and CDR2 FQNEAQ (reference sequence). With V trimmed by 0 bases and J by 0 bases, 3 bases remained unmatched. CDR3 nucleotide sequence: TGTGCCAGCAGCTTAGCGCTAGCGGGGAACTCCTACGAGCAGTACTTC. This gives the protein CASSLALAGNSYEQYF.

This clone is categorized as medium-sized. The V call is TRBV5-4, the J call TRBJ2-5; TRBD1 agrees at 7 bases. After removal of 0 bases from V and 1 base from J, the junction contained 0 bases not matched to a gene. Germline V gives CDR1 SGHNT, CDR2 YYREEE (reference sequence). This CDR3 is built from 14 residues. For the CDR3, the DNA is TGTGCCAGCAGCTTGGACAGGGGCCAAGAGACCCAGTACTTC. Translating gives CASSLDRGQETQYF.

In its sample, this clone was seen once. This chain links TRBV6-1 with TRBJ2-5, with D hard to call. Germline CDR1 reads MNHNS; CDR2 reads SASEGT. The V end lost 2 bases, the J end lost 5 bases, and 15 bases lay between the germline ends. The CDR3 has 15 amino acids. The CDR3 is CASSESQLIWETQYF. In DNA form, the CDR3 reads TGTGCCAGCAGTGAATCACAGCTAATATGGGAGACCCAGTACTTC.

The chain employs TRBV15 and TRBJ2-7; 7 bases align to TRBD2. Germline CDR1 and CDR2: LNHNV and YYDKDF (reference sequence). The V gene end was trimmed by 0 bases and the J gene end by 2 bases; junction bases not matched to a gene: 7. This CDR3 has 16 residues. In nucleotides, the CDR3 is TGTGCCACCAGCAGAGAGATTGGGGGAGGGCCCTACGAGCAGTACTTC. This gives the protein CATSREIGGGPYEQYF.

This chain connects TRBV28 to TRBJ1-2, with D possibly matching TRBD1 (5 bases). CDR3 length: 14 amino acids. Germline assignment: CDR1 MDHEN and CDR2 SYDVKM. Trimming cost V 6 bases and J 8 bases, with 19 bases left between them. The CDR3 DNA reads TGTGCCAGCAGCGGGTTAGGGGCAGTTGAAGGCTACACCTTC. Its protein product is CASSGLGAVEGYTF.

The V call is TRBV19, the J call TRBJ2-1, with D tentatively TRBD2 (6 bases). From germline, CDR1 is LNHDA and CDR2 SQIVND (reference sequence). This CDR3 spans 16 amino acids. The V end was cut by 2 bases, the J end by 6 bases, with 17 bases between. CDR3 sequence reads: CASSIKGLPGGNEQFF. The CDR3 DNA reads TGTGCCAGTAGTATAAAAGGTCTTCCCGGGGGCAATGAGCAGTTCTTC.

The chain carries TRBV19 and TRBJ1-5, with 8 bases aligning to TRBD1. CDR1 and CDR2 (germline): LNHDA, SQIVND (reference sequence). The CDR3 runs 16 residues. With 2 bases clipped from V and 6 bases from J, the junction kept 9 bases outside the gene matches. CDR3 DNA sequence: TGTGCCAGTAGTATAATTGGACAGGGTAGGTTTCAGCCCCAGCATTTT. Translation: CASSIIGQGRFQPQHF. The full variable domain, in which reference TRBV19 and TRBJ1-5 provide the parts outside the CDR3, is DGGITQSPKYLFRKEGQNVTLSCEQNLNHDAMYWYRQDPGQGLRLIYYSQIVNDFQKGDIAEGYSVSREKKESFPLTVTSAQKNPTAFYLCASSIIGQGRFQPQHFGDGTRLSIL.

The V gene is TRBV14, the J gene TRBJ1-2, with 8 positions matching TRBD1. The CDR3 loop spans 15 amino acids. Unmatched junction bases numbered 6, after V lost 0 bases and J lost 6 bases. Germline loops: CDR1 SGHDN, CDR2 FVKESK. In DNA form, the CDR3 reads TGTGCCAGCAGCCAAGAAGGACAGGGTTACAATGGCTACACCTTC. It codes for CASSQEGQGYNGYTF.